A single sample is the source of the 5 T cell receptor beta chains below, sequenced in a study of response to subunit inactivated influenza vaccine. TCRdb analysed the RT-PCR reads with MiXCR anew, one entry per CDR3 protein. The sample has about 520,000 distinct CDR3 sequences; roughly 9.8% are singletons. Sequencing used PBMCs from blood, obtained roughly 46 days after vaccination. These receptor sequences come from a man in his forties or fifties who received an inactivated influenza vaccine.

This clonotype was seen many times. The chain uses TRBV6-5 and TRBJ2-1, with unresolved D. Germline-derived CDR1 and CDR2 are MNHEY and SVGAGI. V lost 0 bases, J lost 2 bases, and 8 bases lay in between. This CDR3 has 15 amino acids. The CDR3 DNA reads TGTGCCAGCAGTTACTCGAGCAACACCTACAATGAGCAGTTCTTC. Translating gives CASSYSSNTYNEQFF.

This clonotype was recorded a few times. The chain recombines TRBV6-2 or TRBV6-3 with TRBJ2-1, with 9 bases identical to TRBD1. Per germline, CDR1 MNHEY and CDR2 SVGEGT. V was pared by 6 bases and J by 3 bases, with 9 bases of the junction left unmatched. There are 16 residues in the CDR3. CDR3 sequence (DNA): TGTGCCAGCAGAACAATCCGGGACAGGGACTACAATGAGCAGTTCTTC. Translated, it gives CASRTIRDRDYNEQFF.

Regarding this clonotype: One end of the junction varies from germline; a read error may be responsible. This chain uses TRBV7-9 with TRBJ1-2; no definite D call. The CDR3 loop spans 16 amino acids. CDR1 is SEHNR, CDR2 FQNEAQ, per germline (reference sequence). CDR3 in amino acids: CASSLAIGNPNYGYTF. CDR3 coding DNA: TGTGCCAGCAGCTTAGCGATCGGAAATCCTAATTATGGCTACACCTTC.

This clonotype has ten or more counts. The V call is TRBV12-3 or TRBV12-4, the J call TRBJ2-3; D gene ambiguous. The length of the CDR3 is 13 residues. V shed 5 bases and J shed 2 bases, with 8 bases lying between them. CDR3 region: CASSTPITDTQYF. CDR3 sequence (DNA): TGTGCCAGCAGTACCCCAATCACAGATACGCAGTATTTT.

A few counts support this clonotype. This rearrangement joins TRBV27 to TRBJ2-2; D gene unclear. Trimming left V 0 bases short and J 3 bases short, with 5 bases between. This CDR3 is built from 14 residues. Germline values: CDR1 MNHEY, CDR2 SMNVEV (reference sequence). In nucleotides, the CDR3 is TGTGCCAGCAGTTTATCATTCGACACCGGGGAGCTGTTTTTT. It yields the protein CASSLSFDTGELFF.